The 13 T cell receptor beta chains below all came from one sample that was sequenced in a study of T-cell reconstitution after alpha-beta-depleted transplantation in children. For TCRbeta, the library was prepared with unique molecular identifiers. In TCRdb, the PCR reads were re-called with MiXCR into one record per CDR3 protein. The repertoire holds about 900,000 distinct CDR3 sequences, about 29% seen once, with about 28% in the top ten. This sample comprised PBMCs, mostly from graft donor cells, obtained 360 days after TCRalphabeta/CD19-depleted stem cell transplant. The source of these receptors is a boy under two years old who had a stem cell transplant for SCID, so the T cells may come from the graft donor.

There are a few counts of this clonotype. This sequence joins TRBV5-1 and TRBJ2-2; D not resolved. CDR3 length: 12 residues. Trimming shortened V by 5 bases and J by 5 bases, and 7 bases separated the two germline ends. Germline V CDR1 and CDR2: SGHRS, YFSETQ. The CDR3: CASRRVTGELFF. In nucleotides, the CDR3 is TGCGCCAGCAGGCGCGTGACCGGGGAGCTGTTTTTT.

This clonotype was detected a few times. The gene calls are TRBV12-3 or TRBV12-4 and TRBJ2-5, with a tentative D call TRBD1 (8 bases). CDR3 length equals 14 residues. V shed 6 bases and J shed 4 bases, with 15 bases lying between them. DNA for the CDR3: TGTGCCAGCAGGAAGACAGGGGAGGGAGAGACCCAGTACTTC. Its protein product is CASRKTGEGETQYF.

This chain connects TRBV25-1 to TRBJ1-1; D gene uncertain. Between the trimmed V and J ends, which lost 1 base and 8 bases, there was a span of 11 bases. Per the germline V gene, CDR1 is MGHDK and CDR2 is SYGVNS. The CDR3 is 13 residues long. CDR3 coding DNA: TGTGCCAGCAGTGAATGGAGCTTGGGAGAAGCTTTCTTT. Translated, it gives CASSEWSLGEAFF.

The chain couples TRBV19 to TRBJ2-7; 7 positions match TRBD1. The ends lost 0 bases at V and 2 bases at J; junction bases unmatched: 7. The CDR3 consists of 16 residues. Germline CDR1 and CDR2: LNHDA and SQIVND (reference sequence). The DNA of the CDR3 is TGTGCCAGTAGTATAGACGCAAGGACAGGAACCTACGAGCAGTACTTC. This translates into CASSIDARTGTYEQYF.

This clonotype was counted only a few times. The chain joins TRBV5-1 to TRBJ2-6, with D perhaps TRBD1 (5 bases). The CDR3 spans 15 residues. Germline values: CDR1 SGHRS, CDR2 YFSETQ. Deletions cut 2 bases from V and 4 bases from J, with 10 bases between. The CDR3 reads CASSLTRVGANVLTF. For the CDR3, the DNA is TGCGCCAGCAGCTTAACCAGGGTGGGGGCCAACGTCCTGACTTTC.

This clonotype appeared a few times. This chain joins TRBV12-3 or TRBV12-4 and TRBJ1-5, with 9 bases lining up with TRBD1. After removal of 1 base from V and 4 bases from J, the junction contained 8 bases not matched to a gene. CDR3 size: 17 residues. This chain's CDR3 is CASSLGGTGFVNQPQHF. CDR3 bases: TGTGCCAGCAGTTTAGGGGGGACAGGGTTTGTGAATCAGCCCCAGCATTTT.

V and J are TRBV7-8 and TRBJ2-7; D might be TRBD2 (6 bases). Germline V gene data show CDR1 as SGHVS and CDR2 as FQNEAQ. The CDR3 runs 14 residues. Between the trimmed V and J ends, which lost 6 bases and 0 bases, there was a span of 12 bases. CDR3 nucleotide sequence: TGTGCCAGCAGGAAGAGCGGGTACTCCTACGAGCAGTACTTC. It is translated as CASRKSGYSYEQYF.

This clonotype came up a few times. As the CDR3 is not closed by the conserved phenylalanine or tryptophan, this likely results from a read error. This chain joins TRBV28 and TRBJ2-4; no definite D call. Trimming stripped 3 bases from V and 0 bases from J, with 12 bases between. Germline lookup yields CDR1 MDHEN and CDR2 SYDVKM. The CDR3 covers 16 residues. The CDR3 DNA reads TGTGCCAGCAGTTTGGAAGGGTTCCTAGCCAAAAACATTCAGTACTAC. Translation: CASSLEGFLAKNIQYY.

This clonotype has only a few counts. The rearrangement uses TRBV6-1 and TRBJ2-1; no definite D call. Germline assignment: CDR1 MNHNS and CDR2 SASEGT. The CDR3 spans 15 residues. V was pared by 8 bases and J by 3 bases, with 17 bases between. CDR3 loop: CASGAGPKNYNEQFF. DNA for the CDR3: TGTGCCAGCGGCGCAGGCCCCAAAAACTACAATGAGCAGTTCTTC.

In its sample, this clonotype was seen a few times. The rearrangement links TRBV5-1 to TRBJ2-5; 7 bases line up with TRBD2. Germline CDR1 SGHRS, CDR2 YFSETQ. The V segment lost 7 bases and the J segment 5 bases; nucleotides outside the gene matches: 11. This CDR3 contains 14 residues. CDR3 in amino acids: CASGTTSIGETQYF. CDR3 DNA: TGCGCCAGCGGAACGACTAGCATTGGGGAGACCCAGTACTTC.

V usage is TRBV4-3 and J usage is TRBJ2-1; D tentatively reads TRBD1 or TRBD2 (6 bases each). The V gene's germline CDR1 is LGHNA and CDR2 YSLEER. The V end lost 0 bases, the J end lost 7 bases, and 16 bases lay between the germline ends. This CDR3 has 16 amino acids. The CDR3 sequence is CASSQEGGRGGNEQFF. CDR3 nucleotides: TGCGCCAGCAGCCAAGAGGGGGGCCGTGGGGGAAATGAGCAGTTCTTC.

This rearrangement joins TRBV7-9 to TRBJ2-1; TRBD1 might be the D (6 bases). There are 15 residues in the CDR3. Per germline, CDR1 SEHNR and CDR2 FQNEAQ (reference sequence). The V end lost 4 bases, the J end lost 0 bases, and 10 bases lay between the germline ends. Here the CDR3 DNA reads TGTGCCAGCAGCTGGGAGACAGGCTCCTACAATGAGCAGTTCTTC. This codes for CASSWETGSYNEQFF.

The chain has TRBV5-1 and TRBJ2-5, with 11 bases aligning to TRBD2. Germline loops: CDR1 SGHRS, CDR2 YFSETQ. The CDR3 extends over 17 amino acids. With V trimmed by 5 bases and J by 2 bases, 11 bases remained unmatched. CDR3 DNA: TGCGCCAGCAGTTCAGGGGGCACTAGCGGGGGACAAGAGACCCAGTACTTC. This sequence encodes CASSSGGTSGGQETQYF.